This T cell receptor (beta chain) stems from a study of technical replicates of blood from a few donors (dated by TCRdb to the late 2010s). The CDR3 numbers 14 residues from cysteine through phenylalanine. Here the CDR3 DNA is all that survives: 42 bases in frame from base 1. Cut back by 4 bases and 7 bases, the V and J ends lie 16 bases apart. CDR1 and CDR2, looked up from the germline V gene, are SQVTM and ANQGSEA. The library was obtained by the immunoSEQ multiplex PCR assay. Entries here come from immuneACCESS through TCRdb and include only in-frame sequences with V and J called. Some clones fail to appear in such tables; in the studies checked, an unresolved V gene covers under half of the shortfall, and the cause of the remainder is unknown. The sample table lists approximately 94,000 clones, almost 97% of them with a count of one. Approximately 0.35% of the sample belongs to the ten largest clones.

A remark on this clone: Its specific antigen is unknown. Base qualities are missing; no much larger clone stands one base away.

Recombination joined TRBV29-1 with TRBJ1-4, and possibly TRBD1, on 5 matching bases. The sequence was obtained from a human donor in good health. Sequencing input: T cells isolated from PBMCs. The CDR3 loop reads CSVVLAGYFEKLFF. The DNA is TGCAGCGTTGTACTGGCAGGGTATTTTGAAAAACTGTTTTTT.